This TCR beta chain was sequenced for a study of blood T cell repertoires in COVID-19 (dated by TCRdb to 2020 to 2022). Regarding the research as a whole: Samples covering the acute and convalescent phases of COVID-19 were provided by collaborators in the United States, Italy and Spain. Where available, HLA class I and class II types were taken from metadata supplied by the sample provider and were not determined by assay-based typing. A de-identified subject ID, COVID-19 status, age in years and sex were almost always included in the sample metadata. The repertoires were released in a freely available public database intended as a resource for research on the immune response to SARS-CoV-2. The prospective study material was composed of cDNA or gDNA derived from T cells, B-cell-depleted T cells, or PBMCs. Samples came from the ongoing ImmuneRACE study (first 160 participants) plus 1,254 subjects from 6 global collaborators. Deeply sampled blood TCRbeta repertoires from subjects exposed to, actively infected with, or recovered from COVID-19 were included in the dataset.

The germline V gene (reference sequence) yields SEHNR for CDR1 and FQNEAQ for CDR2. The V end gives up 4 bases and the J end 4 bases, leaving 3 bases in the junction not matched to a gene. From the cysteine through the phenylalanine, the CDR3 covers 14 amino acids. The CDR3 DNA has 42 bases and is translated from base 1. Each collaborating institution followed its own protocols to collect whole blood in K2EDTA tubes. Collaborator samples were shipped for TCRbeta analysis as frozen whole blood, isolated PBMCs, or DNA extracted from either sample type. TCRbeta CDR3 regions were amplified from genomic DNA by means of the immunoSEQ Assay, a bias-controlled multiplex PCR. The study's processing was this. The number of nucleated cells in each sample was estimated from the amplification of reference gene primers within the assay. Sequence reads were collapsed and filtered to measure the absolute abundance of every unique TCRbeta CDR3 rearrangement. For each sample, productive Simpson clonality was calculated by taking the square root of Simpson's diversity index across productive rearrangements. TCRdb obtained this table from immuneACCESS and retained in-frame rearrangements with V and J assigned. These tables miss some clones; where compared with another copy, unresolved V genes account for less than half of the shortfall, and the remainder is unexplained. V and J calls and clone size are as listed in that table; D and trimming were resolved from the DNA. This sample gives some 130,000 clones in total; approximately 80% of them show up just once. The top ten clones comprise under 2.5% of the sample.

What the research found in general, with its limitations: How much clinical and demographic metadata was included differed by source and by participant, and the metadata was provided uncurated.

This clone was detected once. Its antigen has not been determined. No much larger clonotype is one base removed from it; base qualities were not supplied. The material sequenced was peripheral blood. Recombination linked TRBV7-9 to TRBJ1-2; a stretch of 10 junction bases matches TRBD1. The sequence was obtained from a man in his 70s with acute or convalescent COVID-19. The encoded CDR3 is CASSWTGGTYGYTF. The bases are TGTGCCAGCAGCTGGACAGGGGGGACCTATGGCTACACCTTC.